The 5 T cell receptor beta chains below all came from one sample that was sequenced in a study of resident and recirculating memory T cells in vitiligo (dated by TCRdb to 2016 to 2019). Libraries came from the immunoSEQ multiplex PCR assay. TCRdb stores this immuneACCESS table with in-frame sequences only. Part of the clones is absent; in the studies checked, under half of the shortfall reflects unresolved V genes, and no reason is known for the rest. The sample has about 76,000 clones on record, 92% of them singletons. Jointly, the top ten make up about 5.5% of the sample. Source material: blood. These receptors all come from a male donor with vitiligo.

V and J are TRBV4-2 and TRBJ2-7, with 7 positions matching TRBD2. J gave up 2 bases and V 0 bases, and 10 bases lay outside the gene matches. The CDR3 is 17 residues long. From germline, CDR1 is LGHNA and CDR2 YNFKEQ. Here the CDR3 reads CASSQEEGGIGTYEQYF. The CDR3 region has the DNA TGTGCCAGCAGCCAAGAAGAGGGAGGGATTGGCACCTACGAGCAGTACTTC.

This chain connects TRBV10-1 to TRBJ2-3, with D possibly being TRBD2 (5 bases). Germline-derived CDR1 and CDR2 are WNHNN and SYGVQD (reference sequence). The V and J ends lost 7 bases and 4 bases respectively, with 12 bases between them. The CDR3 has 13 amino acids. Here the CDR3 reads CASKSGFPDTQYF. Written as DNA, the CDR3 is TGCGCCAGCAAGAGCGGTTTCCCAGATACGCAGTATTTT.

The chain recombines TRBV18 with TRBJ1-1; TRBD1 matches 7 bases. V dropped 0 bases and J dropped 1; count of bases not matched to a gene: 8. Germline CDR1 and CDR2: KGHSH and LQKENI. This CDR3 has 17 amino acids. CDR3 in DNA: TGTGCCAGCTCACCACCTGGGATTAGGGGGCAGAACACTGAAGCTTTCTTT. It codes for CASSPPGIRGQNTEAFF.

The chain couples TRBV5-4 to TRBJ2-7; 7 bases match TRBD1. The germline CDR1 and CDR2 sequences are SGHNT and YYREEE (reference sequence). Trimming took 4 bases from V and 5 from J; bases not matched to a gene: 12. The CDR3 has 15 amino acids. In DNA, the CDR3 is TGTGCCAGCAGCCCAAGCACGACAGGGTTCCACGAGCAGTACTTC. Amino acid sequence: CASSPSTTGFHEQYF. Looking up the rest from reference TRBV5-4 and TRBJ2-7 gives the full variable domain: ETGVTQSPTHLIKTRGQQVTLRCSSQSGHNTVSWYQQALGQGPQFIFQYYREEENGRGNFPPRFSGLQFPNYSSELNVNALELDDSALYLCASSPSTTGFHEQYFGPGTRLTVT.

The rearrangement joins TRBV9 to TRBJ2-1; D may be TRBD1 (5 bases). Trimming removed 3 bases from V and 2 bases from J, with 12 bases in between. The V gene's germline CDR1 is SGDLS and CDR2 YYNGEE. The CDR3 is 15 amino acids. The CDR3 DNA reads TGTGCCAGCAGCGGATTGACAGCGCCCTACAATGAGCAGTTCTTC. As protein: CASSGLTAPYNEQFF.